This T cell receptor beta chain was captured by sequencing in a study of T-cell memory formation after mild COVID-19. In the case of this clonotype: No antigen is known for it.

Study-level findings and limits: Researchers report contracting CD4+ clones mostly in CM and EM, with CD8+ clones in EMRA. The study found balanced CD4/CD8 in clones contracting day 15 to 85 and a CD4+ lean in later expanders. Pre-infection memory held some responding clones, suggesting pre-existing cross-reactive T cells responded.

cDNA libraries for TCR alpha and TCR beta, carrying sample barcodes and UMIs, came from 5'RACE with constant-segment primers. TCRdb re-called the 5' RACE reads with MiXCR, one entry per CDR3 protein. This sample has a few hundred thousand distinct CDR3 sequences, with roughly 18% found just once. Germline V gene sequence: CDR1 WNHNN, CDR2 SYGVQD (reference sequence). V was pared by 6 bases and J by 3 bases, with 17 bases between. The CDR3 runs to 16 residues. The sequencing sample was made of PBMCs or a T cell subset sorted from them (not recorded which). The sequence was collected from a man aged 18 to 29 who had mild COVID-19 (a few samples of this study predate the infection). Cell type and time point are not known. The chain has TRBV10-1 and TRBJ2-2; D possibly corresponds to TRBD1 (5 bases). CDR3 nucleotides: TGCGCCAGCAGCAAATACAGTGGGGCGGACACCGGGGAGCTGTTTTTT. It translates to CASSKYSGADTGELFF.